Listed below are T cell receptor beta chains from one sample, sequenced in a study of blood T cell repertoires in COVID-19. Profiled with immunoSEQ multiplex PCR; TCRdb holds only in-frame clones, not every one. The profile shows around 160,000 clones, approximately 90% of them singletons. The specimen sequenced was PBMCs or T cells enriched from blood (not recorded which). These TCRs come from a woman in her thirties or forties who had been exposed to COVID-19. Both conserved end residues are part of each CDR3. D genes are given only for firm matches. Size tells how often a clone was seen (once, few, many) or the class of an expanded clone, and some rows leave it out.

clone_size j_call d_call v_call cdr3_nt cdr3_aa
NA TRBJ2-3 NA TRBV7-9 TGTGCCAGCAGCTTACCCCACAGGGACACCACAGATACGCAGTATTTT CASSLPHRDTTDTQYF
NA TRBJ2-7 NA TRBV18 TGTGCCAGCTCCCCGGGACTGATTTCCTACGAGCAGTACTTC CASSPGLISYEQYF
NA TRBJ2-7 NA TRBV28 TGTGCCAGCACCTCCGCCCAGGGCACGCGGGAGCAGTACTTC CASTSAQGTREQYF
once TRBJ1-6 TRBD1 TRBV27 TGTGCCAGCAGTTCCAAGACAGGGGGCTTATCCTATAATTCACCCCTCCACTTT CASSSKTGGLSYNSPLHF
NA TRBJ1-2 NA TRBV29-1 TGCAGCGTGGGAGGGACTGCTTCTTCTTTTAACTATGGCTACACCTTC CSVGGTASSFNYGYTF
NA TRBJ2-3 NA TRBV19 TGTGCCAGTAGTCCGGGACACTTCACAGATACGCAGTATTTT CASSPGHFTDTQYF
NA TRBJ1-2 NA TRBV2 TGTGCCAGCACCAAGGACAGAAACGAGAATGGCTACACCTTC CASTKDRNENGYTF
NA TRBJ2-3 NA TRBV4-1 TGCGCCAGCAGCCAAGATAAGACTAGCACAGATACGCAGTATTTT CASSQDKTSTDTQYF
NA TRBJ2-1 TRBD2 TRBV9 TGTGCCAGCAGCCGGACTAGCGGGAGGGTAGATGAGCAGTTCTTC CASSRTSGRVDEQFF
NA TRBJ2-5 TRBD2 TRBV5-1 TGCGCCAGCAGCTACGGACTAGCGGGGCAAGAGACCCAGTACTTC CASSYGLAGQETQYF
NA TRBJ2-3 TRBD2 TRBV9 TGTGCCAGCGGTCCGACTAGCGGGGGCGCATATACGCAGTATTTT CASGPTSGGAYTQYF
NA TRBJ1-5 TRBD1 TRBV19 TGTGCCAGTAGTCCGGGGGGACAGGGGAATCAGCCCCAGCATTTT CASSPGGQGNQPQHF
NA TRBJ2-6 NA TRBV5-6 TGTGCCAGCAGCTTGGGGGCCAGGCCCTCCTCTGGGGCCAACGTCCTGACTTTC CASSLGARPSSGANVLTF
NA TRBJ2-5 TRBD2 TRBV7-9 TGTGCCAGCAATCCGGTTGCGGGAGGGACGACCCAGTACTTC CASNPVAGGTTQYF
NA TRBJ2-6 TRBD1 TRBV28 TGTGCCAGCAGTCGGACAGGGGGATCCGGGGCCAACGTCCTGACTTTC CASSRTGGSGANVLTF
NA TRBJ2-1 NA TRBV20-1 TGCAGTGCTAGAGATTTAGATGAGCAGTTCTTC CSARDLDEQFF
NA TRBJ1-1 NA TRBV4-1 TGCGCCAGCAGCCACCACAGACAGTGGATGAACACTGAAGCTTTCTTT CASSHHRQWMNTEAFF
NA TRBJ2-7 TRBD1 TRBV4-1 TGCGCCAGCAGCCTGAGCTCCGGGACAGGGCGCTACGAGCAGTACTTC CASSLSSGTGRYEQYF
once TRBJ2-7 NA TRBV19 TGTGCCAGTAGTAGAAAACAGAGCTCCTACGAGCAGTACTTC CASSRKQSSYEQYF
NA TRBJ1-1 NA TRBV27 TGTGCCAGCAGTTTACGGAGCTGGGACACTGAAGCTTTCTTT CASSLRSWDTEAFF
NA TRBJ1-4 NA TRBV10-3 TGTGCCATCAGTGATGTTGGGCAGATTAATGAAAAACTGTTTTTT CAISDVGQINEKLFF
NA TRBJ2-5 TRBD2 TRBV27 TGTGCCAGCAGTTTCCGGGAGGCAGAGACCCAGTACTTC CASSFREAETQYF
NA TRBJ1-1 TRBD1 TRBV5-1 TGCGCCAGCAAGAGGGACAGGGTAACTGAAGCTTTCTTT CASKRDRVTEAFF
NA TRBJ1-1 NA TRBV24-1 TGTGCCACGAGATGGGGGGATTTGAACACTGAAGCTTTCTTT CATRWGDLNTEAFF
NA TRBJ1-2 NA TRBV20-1 TGCAGTGCTAGAGCCGCAGATGGCTACACCTTC CSARAADGYTF
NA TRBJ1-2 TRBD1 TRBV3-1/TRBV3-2 TGTGCCAGCAGCCGATCAGGGGGGTATGGCTACACCTTC CASSRSGGYGYTF
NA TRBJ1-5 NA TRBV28 TGTGCCAGCAGTCACGCTGACCGGGGTAGCAATCAGCCCCAGCATTTT CASSHADRGSNQPQHF
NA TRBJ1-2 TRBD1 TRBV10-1 TGCGCCAGCAGTCCGGACAGGAGCTATGGCTACACCTTC CASSPDRSYGYTF
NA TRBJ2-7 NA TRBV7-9 TGTGCCAGCAGTCCCGCCCGGGTACTCTACGAGCAGTACTTC CASSPARVLYEQYF
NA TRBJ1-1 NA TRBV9 TGTGCCAGCAGCGTAGATGAAGTTCGGGTGACTGAAGCTTTCTTT CASSVDEVRVTEAFF
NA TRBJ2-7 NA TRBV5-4 TGTGCCAGCAGCACGGGACCGGGACTGTCCTACGAGCAGTACTTC CASSTGPGLSYEQYF
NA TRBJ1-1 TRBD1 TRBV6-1 TGTGCCAGCAGTGACGGACAGGGGGTGGGGTACACTGAAGCTTTCTTT CASSDGQGVGYTEAFF
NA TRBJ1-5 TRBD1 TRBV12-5 TGTGCTAGTGGTTTGGTACAGATGGGGGTGACAGGGGTGGGGCCCCAGCATTTT CASGLVQMGVTGVGPQHF
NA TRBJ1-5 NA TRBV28 TGTGCCAGCAGTGTTTCCTTCAATCAGCCCCAGCATTTT CASSVSFNQPQHF
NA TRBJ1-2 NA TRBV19 TGTGCCAGTAGCCTGGCGGGAAGGGGTTCTGGCTACACCTTC CASSLAGRGSGYTF
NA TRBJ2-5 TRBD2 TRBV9 TGTGCCAGCAGCGTACTAGCGGGGCCCGGTGAGACCCAGTACTTC CASSVLAGPGETQYF
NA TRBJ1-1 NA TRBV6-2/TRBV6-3 TGTGCCAGCAGTGACGGGTCTGAAGCTTTCTTT CASSDGSEAFF
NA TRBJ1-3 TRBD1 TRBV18 TGTGCCAGCTCACCAGGACAGGGGACTAACTCTGGAAACACCATATATTTT CASSPGQGTNSGNTIYF
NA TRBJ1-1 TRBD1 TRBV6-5 TGTGCCAGCAATAAAATGACAGGGATGAACACTGAAGCTTTCTTT CASNKMTGMNTEAFF
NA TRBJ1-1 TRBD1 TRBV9 TGTGCCAGCAGTGACAGGGGTGAAGCTTTCTTT CASSDRGEAFF
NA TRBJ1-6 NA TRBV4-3 TGCGCCAGCAGCCACCGAACAACTAAAGGGGATTCACCCCTCCACTTT CASSHRTTKGDSPLHF
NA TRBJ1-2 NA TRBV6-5 TGTGCCAGCAGTTACGGTACAGATAACTATGGCTACACCTTC CASSYGTDNYGYTF
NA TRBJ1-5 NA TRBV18 TGTGCCAGCTCAGAGGCAGACAGCCACAATCAGCCCCAGCATTTT CASSEADSHNQPQHF
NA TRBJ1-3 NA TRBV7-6 TGTGCCAGCAGCGTACAGGAGAGCTCTGGAAACACCATATATTTT CASSVQESSGNTIYF
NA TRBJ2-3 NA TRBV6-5 TGTGCCAGCAGTTACGTAGCGGAGAGCACAGATACGCAGTATTTT CASSYVAESTDTQYF
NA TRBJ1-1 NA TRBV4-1 TGCGCCAGCAGCCAAACAGGGTTAATTCAAGCTTTCTTT CASSQTGLIQAFF
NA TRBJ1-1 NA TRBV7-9 TGTGCCAGCAGTCTCATTGGGGGGACGGATGAAGCTTTCTTT CASSLIGGTDEAFF
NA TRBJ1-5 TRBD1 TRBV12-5 TGTGCTAGTGGTTTGGCCGAGGGGCAGGGGGCTTCTCAGCCCCAGCATTTT CASGLAEGQGASQPQHF